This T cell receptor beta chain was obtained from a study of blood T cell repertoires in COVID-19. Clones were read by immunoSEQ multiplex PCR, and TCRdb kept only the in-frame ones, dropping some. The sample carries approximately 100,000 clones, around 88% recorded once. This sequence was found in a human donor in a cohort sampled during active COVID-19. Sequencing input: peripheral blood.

CDR3 in DNA: TGCGCCAGCAGCCAAGTCTCGGGGAGGTACGAGCAGTACTTC. Its translation is CASSQVSGRYEQYF. The V gene is TRBV4-1, the J gene TRBJ2-7; D is perhaps TRBD2 (6 bases). CDR3 length: 14 amino acids. CDR1 MGHRA and CDR2 YSYEKL come from the germline V gene. Trimming stripped 1 base from V and 4 bases from J, with 11 bases between.